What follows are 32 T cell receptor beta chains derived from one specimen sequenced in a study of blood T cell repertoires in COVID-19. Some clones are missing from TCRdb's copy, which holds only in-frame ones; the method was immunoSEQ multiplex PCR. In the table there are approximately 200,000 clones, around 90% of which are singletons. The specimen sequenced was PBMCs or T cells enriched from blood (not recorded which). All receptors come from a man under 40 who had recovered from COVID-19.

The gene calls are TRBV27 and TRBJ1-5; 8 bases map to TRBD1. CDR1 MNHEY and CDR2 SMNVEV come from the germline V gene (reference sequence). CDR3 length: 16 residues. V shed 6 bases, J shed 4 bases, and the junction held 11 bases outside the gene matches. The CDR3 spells CASSRIGTGRNQPQHF. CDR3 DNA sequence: TGTGCCAGCAGCCGAATCGGGACAGGTCGAAATCAGCCCCAGCATTTT.

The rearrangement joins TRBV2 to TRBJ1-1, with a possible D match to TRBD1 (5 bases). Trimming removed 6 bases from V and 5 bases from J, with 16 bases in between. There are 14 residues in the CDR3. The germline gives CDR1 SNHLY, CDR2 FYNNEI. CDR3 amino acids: CASRVWGSLTEAFF. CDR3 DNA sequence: TGTGCCAGCAGAGTCTGGGGCAGTCTTACTGAAGCTTTCTTT.

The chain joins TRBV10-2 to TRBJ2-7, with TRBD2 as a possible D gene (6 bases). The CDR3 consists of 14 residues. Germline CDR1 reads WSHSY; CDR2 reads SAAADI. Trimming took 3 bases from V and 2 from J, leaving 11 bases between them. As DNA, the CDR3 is TGCGCCAGCAGTGATATGGGGACTCCCTACGAGCAGTACTTC. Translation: CASSDMGTPYEQYF.

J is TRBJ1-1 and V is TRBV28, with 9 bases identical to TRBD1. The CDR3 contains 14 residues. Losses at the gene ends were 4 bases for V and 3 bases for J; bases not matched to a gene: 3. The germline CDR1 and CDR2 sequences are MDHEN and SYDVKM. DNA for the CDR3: TGTGCCAGCAGTTCTCGGACAGGGGACACTGAAGCTTTCTTT. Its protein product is CASSSRTGDTEAFF.

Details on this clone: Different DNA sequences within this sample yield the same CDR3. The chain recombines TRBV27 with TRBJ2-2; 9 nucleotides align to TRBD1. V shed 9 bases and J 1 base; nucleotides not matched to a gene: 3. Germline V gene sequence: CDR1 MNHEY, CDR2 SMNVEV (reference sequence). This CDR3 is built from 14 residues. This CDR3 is CASRTGVNTGELFF. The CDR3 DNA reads TGTGCCAGTCGGACAGGGGTGAACACCGGGGAGCTGTTTTTT.

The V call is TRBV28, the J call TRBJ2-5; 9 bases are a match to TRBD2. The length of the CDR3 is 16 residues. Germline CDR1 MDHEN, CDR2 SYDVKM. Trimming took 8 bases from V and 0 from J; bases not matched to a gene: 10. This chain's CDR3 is CASGQRASGNQETQYF. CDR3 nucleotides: TGTGCCAGCGGCCAGAGGGCTAGCGGGAACCAAGAGACCCAGTACTTC.

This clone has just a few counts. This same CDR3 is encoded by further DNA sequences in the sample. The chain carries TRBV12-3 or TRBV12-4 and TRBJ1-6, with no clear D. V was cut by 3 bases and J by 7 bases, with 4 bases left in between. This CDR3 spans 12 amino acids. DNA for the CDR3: TGTGCCAGCAGTTTTTCAAATTCACCCCTCCACTTT. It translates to CASSFSNSPLHF.

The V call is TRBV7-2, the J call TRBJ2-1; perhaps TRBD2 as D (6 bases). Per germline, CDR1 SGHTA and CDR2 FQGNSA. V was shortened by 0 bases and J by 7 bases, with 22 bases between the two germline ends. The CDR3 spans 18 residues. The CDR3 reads CASSLAPRGSPGFNEQFF. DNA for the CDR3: TGTGCCAGCAGCTTAGCCCCCCGGGGGAGCCCAGGTTTTAATGAGCAGTTCTTC.

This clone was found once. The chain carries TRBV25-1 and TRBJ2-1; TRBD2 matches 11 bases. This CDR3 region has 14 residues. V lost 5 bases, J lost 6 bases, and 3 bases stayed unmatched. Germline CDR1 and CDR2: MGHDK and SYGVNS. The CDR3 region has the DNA TGTGCCAGCAGTACTAGCGGGAGTTTCAATGAGCAGTTCTTC. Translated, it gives CASSTSGSFNEQFF. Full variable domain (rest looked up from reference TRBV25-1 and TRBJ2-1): EADIYQTPRYLVIGTGKKITLECSQTMGHDKMYWYQQDPGMELHLIHYSYGVNSTEKGDLSSESTVSRIRTEHFPLTLESARPSHTSQYLCASSTSGSFNEQFFGPGTRLTVL.

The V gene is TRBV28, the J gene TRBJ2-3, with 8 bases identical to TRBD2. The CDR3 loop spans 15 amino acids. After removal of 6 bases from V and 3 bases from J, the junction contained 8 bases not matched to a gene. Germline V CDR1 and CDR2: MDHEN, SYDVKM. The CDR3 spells CASSRAGALTDTQYF. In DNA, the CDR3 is TGTGCCAGCAGCCGAGCGGGAGCATTAACAGATACGCAGTATTTT. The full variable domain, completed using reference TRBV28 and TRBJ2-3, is DVKVTQSSRYLVKRTGEKVFLECVQDMDHENMFWYRQDPGLGLRLIYFSYDVKMKEKGDIPEGYSVSREKKERFSLILESASTNQTSMYLCASSRAGALTDTQYFGPGTRLTVL.

The CDR3 spells CASSLLVVVDRETYEQYF. The CDR3 DNA reads as TGTGCCAGCAGCTTACTGGTGGTAGTGGACAGGGAGACCTACGAGCAGTACTTC. V gene TRBV7-3 combines with J gene TRBJ2-7; 8 bases are shared with TRBD1. The CDR3 runs 18 residues. V shed 2 bases, J shed 2 bases, and the junction held 14 bases outside the gene matches. The germline V gene encodes CDR1 SGHTA and CDR2 FQGTGA.

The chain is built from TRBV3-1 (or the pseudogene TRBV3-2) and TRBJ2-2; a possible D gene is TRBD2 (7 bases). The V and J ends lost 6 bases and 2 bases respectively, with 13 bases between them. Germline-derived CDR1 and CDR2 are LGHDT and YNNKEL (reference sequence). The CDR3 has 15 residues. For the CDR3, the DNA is TGTGCCAGCAGACAGGGCGGGGGTAACACCGGGGAGCTGTTTTTT. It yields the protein CASRQGGGNTGELFF.

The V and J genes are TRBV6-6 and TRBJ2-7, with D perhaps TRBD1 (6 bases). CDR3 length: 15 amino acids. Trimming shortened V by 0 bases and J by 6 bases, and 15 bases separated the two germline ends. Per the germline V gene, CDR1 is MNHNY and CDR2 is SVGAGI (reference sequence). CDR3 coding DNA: TGTGCCAGCAGTTACTCGAGTCAGGGGAACGTCGAGCAGTACTTC. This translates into CASSYSSQGNVEQYF.

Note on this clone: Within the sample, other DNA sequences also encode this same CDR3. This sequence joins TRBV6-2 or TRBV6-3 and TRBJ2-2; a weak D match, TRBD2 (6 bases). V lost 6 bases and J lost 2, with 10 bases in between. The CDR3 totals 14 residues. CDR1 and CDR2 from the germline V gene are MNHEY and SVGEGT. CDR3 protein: CASSRDFNTGELFF. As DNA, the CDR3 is TGTGCCAGCAGCAGGGACTTTAACACCGGGGAGCTGTTTTTT.

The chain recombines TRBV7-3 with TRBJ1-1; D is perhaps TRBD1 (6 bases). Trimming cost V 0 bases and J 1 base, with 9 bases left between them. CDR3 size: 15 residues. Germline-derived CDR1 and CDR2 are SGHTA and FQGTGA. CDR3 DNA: TGTGCCAGCAGCTTAACAAGAGGGGGGAACACTGAAGCTTTCTTT. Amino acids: CASSLTRGGNTEAFF.

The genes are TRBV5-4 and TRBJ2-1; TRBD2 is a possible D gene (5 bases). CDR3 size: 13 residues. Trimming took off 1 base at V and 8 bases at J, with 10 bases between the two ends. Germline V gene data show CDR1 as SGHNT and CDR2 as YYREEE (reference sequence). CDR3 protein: CASSLIIGDEQFF. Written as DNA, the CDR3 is TGTGCCAGCAGCTTGATCATCGGGGATGAGCAGTTCTTC.

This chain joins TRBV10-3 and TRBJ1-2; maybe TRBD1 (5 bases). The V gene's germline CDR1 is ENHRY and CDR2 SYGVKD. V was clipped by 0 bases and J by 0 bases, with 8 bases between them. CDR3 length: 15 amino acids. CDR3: CAISESPGANYGYTF. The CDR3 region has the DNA TGTGCCATCAGTGAGTCTCCGGGGGCTAACTATGGCTACACCTTC.

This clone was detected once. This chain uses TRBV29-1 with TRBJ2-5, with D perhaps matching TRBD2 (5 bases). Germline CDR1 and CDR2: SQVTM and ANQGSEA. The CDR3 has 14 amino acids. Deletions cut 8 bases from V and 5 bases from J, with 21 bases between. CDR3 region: CSPSRIGGWETQYF. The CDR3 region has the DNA TGCAGCCCTTCTCGGATCGGCGGGTGGGAGACCCAGTACTTC.

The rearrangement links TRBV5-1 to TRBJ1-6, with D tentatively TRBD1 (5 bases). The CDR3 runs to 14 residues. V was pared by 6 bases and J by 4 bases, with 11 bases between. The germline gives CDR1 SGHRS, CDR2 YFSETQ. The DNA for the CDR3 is TGCGCCAGCACCCAAGACAGTTATAATTCACCCCTCCACTTT. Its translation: CASTQDSYNSPLHF. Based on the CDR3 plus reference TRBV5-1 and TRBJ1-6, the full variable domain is KAGVTQTPRYLIKTRGQQVTLSCSPISGHRSVSWYQQTPGQGLQFLFEYFSETQRNKGNFPGRFSGRQFSNSRSEMNVSTLELGDSALYLCASTQDSYNSPLHFGNGTRLTVT.

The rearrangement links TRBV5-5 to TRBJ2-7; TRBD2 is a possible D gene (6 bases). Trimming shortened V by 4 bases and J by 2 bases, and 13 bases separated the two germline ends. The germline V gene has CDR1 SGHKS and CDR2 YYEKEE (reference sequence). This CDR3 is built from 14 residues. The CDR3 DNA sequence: TGTGCCAGCAGCAGACGGGAGACGGCCTACGAGCAGTACTTC. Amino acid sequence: CASSRRETAYEQYF.

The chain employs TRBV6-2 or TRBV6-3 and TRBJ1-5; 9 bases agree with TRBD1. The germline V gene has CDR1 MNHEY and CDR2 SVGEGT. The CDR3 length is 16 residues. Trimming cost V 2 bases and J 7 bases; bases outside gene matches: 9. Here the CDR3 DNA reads TGTGCCAGCAGTTACGCAGGGACAGGGATCGGGCAGCCCCAGCATTTT. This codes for CASSYAGTGIGQPQHF.

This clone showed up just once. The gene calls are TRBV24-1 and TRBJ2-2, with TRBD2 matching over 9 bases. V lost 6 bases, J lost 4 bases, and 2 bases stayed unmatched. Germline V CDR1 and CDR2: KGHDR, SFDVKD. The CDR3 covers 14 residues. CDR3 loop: CATSPSGATGELFF. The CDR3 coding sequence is TGTGCCACCAGTCCTAGCGGGGCCACCGGGGAGCTGTTTTTT.

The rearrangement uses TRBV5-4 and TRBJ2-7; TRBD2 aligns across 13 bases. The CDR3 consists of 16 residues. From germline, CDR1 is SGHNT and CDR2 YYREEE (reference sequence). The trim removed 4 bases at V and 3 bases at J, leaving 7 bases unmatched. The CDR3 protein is CASSTGGTSGIYEQYF. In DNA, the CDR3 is TGTGCCAGCAGCACAGGCGGGACTAGCGGGATCTACGAGCAGTACTTC.

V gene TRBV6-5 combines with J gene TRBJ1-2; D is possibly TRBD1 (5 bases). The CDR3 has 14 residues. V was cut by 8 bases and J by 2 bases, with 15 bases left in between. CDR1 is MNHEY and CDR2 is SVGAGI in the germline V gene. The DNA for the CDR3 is TGTGCCAGCCTTCCTGGGGGGACCAACTATGGCTACACCTTC. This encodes CASLPGGTNYGYTF.

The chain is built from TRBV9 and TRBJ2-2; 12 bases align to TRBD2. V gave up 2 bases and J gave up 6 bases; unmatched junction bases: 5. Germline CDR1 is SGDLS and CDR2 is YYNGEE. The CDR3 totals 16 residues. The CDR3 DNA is TGTGCCAGCAGCGTGACTAGCGGGAGTTCAGCCGGGGAGCTGTTTTTT. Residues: CASSVTSGSSAGELFF.

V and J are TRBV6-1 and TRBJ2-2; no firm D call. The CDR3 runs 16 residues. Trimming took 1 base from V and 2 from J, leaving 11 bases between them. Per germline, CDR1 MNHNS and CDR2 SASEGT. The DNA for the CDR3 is TGTGCCAGCAGTGAAGACAGACGCCCTAACACCGGGGAGCTGTTTTTT. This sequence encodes CASSEDRRPNTGELFF.

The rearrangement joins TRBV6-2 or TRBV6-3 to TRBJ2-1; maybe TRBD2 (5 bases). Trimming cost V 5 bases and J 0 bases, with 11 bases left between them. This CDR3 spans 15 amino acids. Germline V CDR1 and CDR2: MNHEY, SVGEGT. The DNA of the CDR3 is TGTGCCAGCAGTGTTGGGAGTAGCTCCTACAATGAGCAGTTCTTC. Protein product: CASSVGSSSYNEQFF.

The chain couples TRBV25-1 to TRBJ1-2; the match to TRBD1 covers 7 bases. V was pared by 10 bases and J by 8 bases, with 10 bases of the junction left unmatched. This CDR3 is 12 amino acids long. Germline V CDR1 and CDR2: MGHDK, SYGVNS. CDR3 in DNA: TGTGCCACCGAGACAGGGACCTACGGCTACACCTTC. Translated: CATETGTYGYTF.

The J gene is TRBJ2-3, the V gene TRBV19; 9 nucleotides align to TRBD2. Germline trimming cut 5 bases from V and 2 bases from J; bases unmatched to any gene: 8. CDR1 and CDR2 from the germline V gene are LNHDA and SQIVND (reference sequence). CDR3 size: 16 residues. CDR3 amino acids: CASSPLAGPATDTQYF. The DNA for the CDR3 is TGTGCCAGTAGTCCCCTAGCGGGACCGGCCACAGATACGCAGTATTTT.

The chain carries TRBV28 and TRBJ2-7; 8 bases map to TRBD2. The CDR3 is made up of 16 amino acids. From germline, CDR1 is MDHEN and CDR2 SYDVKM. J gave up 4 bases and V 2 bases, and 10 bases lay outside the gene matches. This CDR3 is CASSLGGGAGVYEQYF. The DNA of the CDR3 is TGTGCCAGCAGTTTAGGGGGGGGAGCGGGAGTGTACGAGCAGTACTTC.

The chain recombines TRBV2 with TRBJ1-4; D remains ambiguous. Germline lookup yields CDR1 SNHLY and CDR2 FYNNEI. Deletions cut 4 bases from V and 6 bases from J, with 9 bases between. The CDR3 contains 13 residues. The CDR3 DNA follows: TGTGCCAGCAGTGGAGGGAGGGATGAAAAACTGTTTTTT. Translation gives CASSGGRDEKLFF.

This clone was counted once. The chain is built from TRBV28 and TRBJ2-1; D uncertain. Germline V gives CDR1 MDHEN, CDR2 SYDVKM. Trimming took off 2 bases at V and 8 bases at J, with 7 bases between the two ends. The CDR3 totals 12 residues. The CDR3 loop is CASSLISDEQFF. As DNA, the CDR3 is TGTGCCAGCAGTTTAATAAGCGATGAGCAGTTCTTC. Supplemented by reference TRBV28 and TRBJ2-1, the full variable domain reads DVKVTQSSRYLVKRTGEKVFLECVQDMDHENMFWYRQDPGLGLRLIYFSYDVKMKEKGDIPEGYSVSREKKERFSLILESASTNQTSMYLCASSLISDEQFFGPGTRLTVL.